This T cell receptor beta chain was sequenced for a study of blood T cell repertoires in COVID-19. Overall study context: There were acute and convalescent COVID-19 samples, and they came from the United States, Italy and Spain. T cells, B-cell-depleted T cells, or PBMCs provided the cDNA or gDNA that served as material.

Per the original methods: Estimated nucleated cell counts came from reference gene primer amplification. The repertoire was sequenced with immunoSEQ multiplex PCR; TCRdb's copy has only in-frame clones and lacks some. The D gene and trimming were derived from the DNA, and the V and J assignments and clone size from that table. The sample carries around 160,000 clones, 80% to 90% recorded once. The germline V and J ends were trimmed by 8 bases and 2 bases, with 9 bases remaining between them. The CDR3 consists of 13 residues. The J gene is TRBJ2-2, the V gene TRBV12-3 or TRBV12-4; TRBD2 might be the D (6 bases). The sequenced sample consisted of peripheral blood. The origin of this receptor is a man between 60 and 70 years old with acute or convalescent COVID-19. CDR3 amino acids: CASQRVNTGELFF. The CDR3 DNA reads TGTGCCAGCCAGCGGGTAAACACCGGGGAGCTGTTTTTT.